Listed here are 3 T cell receptor beta chains from one sample, sequenced in a study of T cell repertoires in cytomegalovirus infection. No antigens are known for them. TCRdb used MiXCR to reprocess the reads, holding one entry per CDR3 protein. In the table there are fewer than 950,000 distinct CDR3 sequences, approximately 32% of which are singletons. This sample comprised cultured CD8+ T cells from PBMCs, obtained from culture after CMV antigen stimulation. Receptors originate from a human donor in good health (CMV status not recorded). Some clones in this sample may be carry-over from other donors' samples.

This clonotype appeared a few times. The V and J genes are TRBV6-1 and TRBJ2-7, with D unresolved. V was shortened by 4 bases and J by 6 bases, with 7 bases between the two germline ends. Germline V gene lookup returns CDR1 MNHNS and CDR2 SASEGT. The CDR3 extends over 11 amino acids. The DNA of the CDR3 is TGTGCCAGCAGTGGTGGGGTCGAGCAGTACGTC. It specifies CASSGGVEQYV.

The chain is built from TRBV28 and TRBJ2-7, with 10 bases identical to TRBD1. Unmatched junction bases numbered 3, after V lost 2 bases and J lost 5 bases. Germline V CDR1 and CDR2: MDHEN, SYDVKM. The CDR3 extends over 14 amino acids. In DNA form, the CDR3 reads TGTGCCAGCAGTTTAGACAGGGGGCCAGACGAGCAGTACGTC. Protein product: CASSLDRGPDEQYV.

This clonotype has at least ten counts. This chain uses TRBV7-6 with TRBJ2-7, with D hard to call. The V and J ends lost 5 bases and 4 bases respectively, with 12 bases between them. The CDR3 loop spans 13 amino acids. The germline CDR1 and CDR2 sequences are SGHVS and FNYEAQ. CDR3 DNA: TGTGCCAGCAGCCCGGGTCGGTCGTACGAGCAGTACGTC. Encoded protein: CASSPGRSYEQYV.